This T cell receptor beta chain was profiled in a study of blood T cells in healthy people across ages. Overall study context: About one barcoded beta molecule was captured per two T cells (by template switching).

The CDR3 sequence is 12 residues long. V lost 10 bases and J lost 3, with 13 bases in between. Germline CDR1 ENHRY, CDR2 SYGVKD. Then a second PCR, running roughly 7 to 11 cycles, was carried out with a sample-barcoded 5' primer and a J-beta primer mix. TCRdb itself ran the 5' RACE reads through MiXCR, one entry per CDR3 protein. The repertoire holds approximately 780,000 distinct CDR3 sequences, more than 25% seen once, with less than 3.5% in the top ten. A further study also used this sample, focusing on T cells of mothers and their children.

This sequence joins TRBV10-3 and TRBJ2-7; maybe TRBD1 (6 bases). The sequenced sample consisted of blood. This clonotype was sampled from a boy aged 5-17 years in good health. The CDR3 here is CATSDRNYEQYF. The CDR3 DNA follows: TGTGCCACGTCCGACAGGAACTACGAGCAGTACTTC.